This T cell receptor beta chain was sequenced for a study of T-cell reconstitution after alpha-beta-depleted transplantation in children. This clonotype has only a few counts. Germline V gives CDR1 SGHRS, CDR2 YFSETQ. CDR3 length: 14 amino acids. V lost 0 bases, J lost 6 bases, and 9 bases lay in between. Unique molecular identifiers were used to barcode this TCRbeta library. TCRdb reprocessed the PCR reads with MiXCR, giving one entry per CDR3 protein. Here the sample spans approximately 220,000 distinct CDR3 sequences, 17% being singletons. V gene TRBV5-1 combines with J gene TRBJ2-2; D not certain. Sequenced material: PBMCs, mostly from graft donor cells, taken 360 days after TCRalphabeta/CD19-depleted stem cell transplant. The receptor comes from a male patient under 10 years old who had a stem cell transplant for acute lymphoblastic leukemia, so the T cells may come from the graft donor. CDR3 bases: TGCGCCAGCAGCTTGGTGGCGAGCGCCGGGGAGCTGTTTTTT. Its protein is CASSLVASAGELFF.